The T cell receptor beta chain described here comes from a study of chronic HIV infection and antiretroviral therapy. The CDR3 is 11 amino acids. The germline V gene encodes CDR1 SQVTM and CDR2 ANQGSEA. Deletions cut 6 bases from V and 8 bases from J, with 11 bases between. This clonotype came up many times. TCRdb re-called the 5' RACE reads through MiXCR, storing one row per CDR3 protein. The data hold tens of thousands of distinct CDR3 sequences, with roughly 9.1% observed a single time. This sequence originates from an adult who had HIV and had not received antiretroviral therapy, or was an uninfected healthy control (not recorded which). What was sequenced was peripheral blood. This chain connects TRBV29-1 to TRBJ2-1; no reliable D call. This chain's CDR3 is CSVGLRDEQFF. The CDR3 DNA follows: TGCAGCGTCGGATTAAGGGATGAGCAGTTCTTC.